The 22 T cell receptor beta chains listed next were all sequenced from one sample in a study of tumor-infiltrating lymphocytes in primary liver carcinoma. A primer matching the constant region was used to make TCR beta cDNA from approximately 0.55 ug of total RNA. Library construction for TCR beta comprised three nested multiplex PCR rounds performed with slightly modified ARM-PCR. TRBV1-TRBV30 forward primers paired with a C-beta reverse primer drove the first two PCR rounds, about 9 cycles each. One entry per CDR3 protein, called by TCRdb with MiXCR from the multiplex PCR reads. The sample contains 100,000 or so distinct CDR3 sequences, more than 60% of which appear only once. The source material, 20-30 mg of unsorted bulk tissue, was used to co-extract RNA and DNA. The source material was liver tumor tissue from sampling region 5. Subset here: tumor region T5, tumor centre. The receptors originated from a woman aged 55-75 years with primary liver carcinoma and hepatitis B virus infection.

Comments on this clonotype: Sequence at one end of the junction differs from germline and may be a read error. The chain employs TRBV14 and TRBJ2-2, with D perhaps matching TRBD2 (5 bases). The CDR3 sequence is 16 residues long. Germline lookup yields CDR1 SGHDN and CDR2 FVKESK. CDR3 bases: TGTGCCAGCAGCCAAAAACTCACGGCGAACACCGGGGAGCTGCTTTTT. It translates to CASSQKLTANTGELLF.

Regarding this clonotype: An end of the junction differs from the germline gene, which may be a read error. The rearrangement uses TRBV11-2 and TRBJ2-3; D unresolved. The CDR3 has 12 residues. Germline V gives CDR1 SGHAT, CDR2 FQNNGV. Written as DNA, the CDR3 is TGTGCCAACAGCGTAGATTTGGGTACTGTGTATTTT. Its translation is CANSVDLGTVYF.

Concerning this clonotype: This may be a read error: a much more frequent sequence differs by one nucleotide. The chain uses TRBV9 and TRBJ1-6; D is unclear. The V and J ends lost 3 bases and 7 bases respectively, with 11 bases between them. This CDR3 spans 14 amino acids. Germline V lookup: CDR1 SGDLS, CDR2 YYNGEE. CDR3 region: CASSAGDGNSPLHF. In nucleotides, the CDR3 is TGTGCCAGCAGCGCTGGCGATGGGAATTCACCCCTCCACTTT.

Points on this clonotype: A much larger clone sits a single nucleotide away, making a read error possible. V and J are TRBV6-1 and TRBJ1-6; D is unresolved. CDR1 is MNHNS, CDR2 SASEGT, per germline. The CDR3 spans 14 residues. CDR3 coding DNA: TGTGCCAGCGGTGAGTCTTGGGGATACTCACCCCCCCACTTT. Translated: CASGESWGYSPPHF.

This clonotype was seen just once. CDR3 DNA sequence: TGTGCCAGTAGTAGGGGCAGCGCAGATACGCAGTATTTT. Protein product: CASSRGSADTQYF. The V and J genes are TRBV28 and TRBJ2-3; D might be TRBD1 (5 bases). The germline V gene encodes CDR1 MDHEN and CDR2 SYDVKM. The CDR3 has 13 amino acids. V was cut by 9 bases and J by 4 bases, with 14 bases left in between.

J is TRBJ2-7 and V is TRBV29-1, with a tentative D call TRBD2 (6 bases). V was cut by 3 bases and J by 11 bases, with 26 bases left in between. Germline CDR1 reads SQVTM; CDR2 reads ANQGSEA. This CDR3 is 15 amino acids long. The CDR3 coding sequence is TGCAGCGTTGATAGTGGAGGGGCTAGCTCCTACGAAAAGTACTTC. It yields the protein CSVDSGGASSYEKYF.

V gene TRBV5-1 combines with J gene TRBJ2-7; possibly TRBD1 for D (5 bases). Germline V gene lookup returns CDR1 SGHRS and CDR2 YFSETQ. V dropped 1 base and J dropped 2 bases, with 13 bases sitting between them. This CDR3 has 15 amino acids. The CDR3 loop is CASSLSVSGTYEQYF. CDR3 bases: TGCGCCAGCAGCTTGAGTGTTTCAGGGACCTACGAGCAGTACTTC.

This clonotype has at least ten counts. The chain recombines TRBV10-2 with TRBJ2-1; 8 bases are shared with TRBD1. The CDR3 extends over 15 amino acids. J gave up 0 bases and V 5 bases, and 3 bases lay outside the gene matches. Per germline, CDR1 WSHSY and CDR2 SAAADI. CDR3 residues: CASSQGASSYNEQFF. For the CDR3, the DNA is TGCGCCAGCAGTCAGGGGGCCAGCTCCTACAATGAGCAGTTCTTC.

This clonotype was recorded only once. A much larger clone sits a single nucleotide away, making a read error possible. No conserved phenylalanine or tryptophan ends this CDR3, so it is likely a read error. J is TRBJ1-1 and V is TRBV28; no definite D call. The CDR3 runs to 13 residues. V shed 11 bases and J shed 4 bases, with 17 bases lying between them. Germline CDR1 is MDHEN and CDR2 is SYDVKM. Here the CDR3 DNA reads TGTGCCTCAATGGCGGGGTTGGGCACTGAAGCTTTCATT. Translation gives CASMAGLGTEAFI.

This chain joins TRBV5-1 and TRBJ2-1; 7 nucleotides match TRBD2. This CDR3 has 16 amino acids. V was clipped by 4 bases and J by 8 bases; unmatched bases: 15. Germline CDR1 SGHRS, CDR2 YFSETQ. The CDR3 is CASSPRKGLTVYEQFF. CDR3 DNA sequence: TGCGCCAGCAGCCCCCGTAAGGGACTAACTGTCTATGAGCAGTTCTTC.

This clonotype was detected ten times or more. This rearrangement joins TRBV5-1 to TRBJ2-3; D unresolved. Trimming took 5 bases from V and 6 from J, leaving 16 bases between them. Germline loops: CDR1 SGHRS, CDR2 YFSETQ. This CDR3 has 14 residues. The CDR3 is CASRVVDPADTQYF. In nucleotides, the CDR3 is TGCGCCAGCAGGGTGGTGGACCCAGCGGATACGCAGTATTTT.

The chain couples TRBV28 to TRBJ1-5, with D uncertain. This CDR3 is 14 amino acids long. Trimming removed 5 bases at V and 4 bases at J, with 12 bases between. Germline loops: CDR1 MDHEN, CDR2 SYDVKM. In DNA form, the CDR3 reads TGTGCCAGCAGTAAGGGAACGAAGAATCAGCCCCAGCATTTT. Translating gives CASSKGTKNQPQHF.

V gene TRBV5-1 combines with J gene TRBJ2-7; 8 nucleotides align to TRBD2. The V and J ends lost 4 bases and 1 base, in that order; junction bases with no gene match: 7. The CDR3 consists of 15 residues. Germline V CDR1 and CDR2: SGHRS, YFSETQ. CDR3 residues: CASSHSGVESYEQYF. The CDR3 DNA is TGCGCCAGCAGCCATAGCGGGGTTGAATCCTACGAGCAGTACTTC. The full variable domain, with the rest looked up from reference TRBV5-1 and TRBJ2-7, is KAGVTQTPRYLIKTRGQQVTLSCSPISGHRSVSWYQQTPGQGLQFLFEYFSETQRNKGNFPGRFSGRQFSNSRSEMNVSTLELGDSALYLCASSHSGVESYEQYFGPGTRLTVT.

In regard to this clonotype: This likely comes from a read error, as the CDR3 has no conserved phenylalanine or tryptophan at its end. The chain links TRBV29-1 to TRBJ2-7, with 11 bases identical to TRBD2. J gave up 2 bases and V 6 bases, and 12 bases lay outside the gene matches. CDR1 is SQVTM and CDR2 is ANQGSEA in the germline V gene. The CDR3 covers 16 residues. The CDR3 nucleotides read TGCAGCGTGGGAACTAGCGGGAGTTGGGCCCCCTACGAGCAGTACTTA. Translation gives CSVGTSGSWAPYEQYL.

Worth noting for this clonotype: A read error is likely, as this CDR3 ends without the conserved phenylalanine or tryptophan. No DNA is shown, since the ends of the CDR3 on it are uncertain; the CDR3 is the one TCRdb lists. J is TRBJ2-2 and V is TRBV11-2; whether TRBD2, the table's D call, matches the DNA was not checked. The CDR3 length is 15 residues, termini included. Germline lookup yields CDR1 SGHAT and CDR2 FQNNGV. The chain's CDR3 is CASSHGASGTGEMFL.

The chain carries TRBV20-1 and TRBJ2-1, with TRBD2 matching over 10 bases. Germline V gene data show CDR1 as DFQATT and CDR2 as SNEGSKA (reference sequence). CDR3 size: 14 residues. Germline trimming cut 1 base from V and 3 bases from J; bases unmatched to any gene: 0. The CDR3 DNA is TGCAGTGCTAGAGGGACTAGCGGCTACAATGAGCAGTTCTTC. This translates into CSARGTSGYNEQFF.

In this sample, this clonotype turned up a few times. Its ends do not fully match the called genes, so a read error is possible. The chain links TRBV7-9 to TRBJ2-3; 8 bases align to TRBD2. Germline CDR1 reads SEHNR; CDR2 reads FQNEAQ (reference sequence). The CDR3 has 15 amino acids. CDR3 coding DNA: TGTGTCAGCAGCTTAGCGGGGCTTAGCACAGATACGCAGTATTTT. Amino acids: CVSSLAGLSTDTQYF.

This clonotype was observed many times. This rearrangement joins TRBV7-8 to TRBJ1-1, with D unresolved. The germline V gene has CDR1 SGHVS and CDR2 FQNEAQ. V was cut by 3 bases and J by 1 base, with 12 bases left in between. The CDR3 contains 15 residues. The CDR3 bases are TGTGCCAGCAGCTTCTTAAGGCGCGGGAACACTGAAGCTTTCTTT. This gives the protein CASSFLRRGNTEAFF.

The chain has TRBV4-1 and TRBJ1-2, with D unresolved. Trimming took 0 bases from V and 10 from J, leaving 21 bases between them. Germline V CDR1 and CDR2: MGHRA, YSYEKL. The CDR3 spans 16 residues. This chain's CDR3 is CASSQDQWAESGDYTF. The CDR3 nucleotides read TGCGCCAGCAGCCAAGATCAGTGGGCAGAATCGGGTGACTACACCTTC.

In regard to this clonotype: Sequence at one end of the junction differs from germline and may be a read error. V gene TRBV11-2 combines with J gene TRBJ2-2; D may match TRBD1 or TRBD2 (5 bases each). The germline V gene encodes CDR1 SGHAT and CDR2 FQNNGV. The CDR3 runs to 15 residues. CDR3 coding DNA: TGTCCCAGCAGCCACGGGGCTAGTGGTACCGGGGAGCTGTTTTTT. Protein: CPSSHGASGTGELFF. Looking up the rest from reference TRBV11-2 and TRBJ2-2 gives the full variable domain: EAGVAQSPRYKIIEKRQSVAFWCNPISGHATLYWYQQILGQGPKLLIQFQNNGVVDDSQLPKDRFSAERLKGVDSTLKIQPAKLEDSAVYLCPSSHGASGTGELFFGEGSRLTVL.

V gene TRBV29-1 combines with J gene TRBJ2-3; possibly TRBD2 for D (7 bases). CDR1 is SQVTM, CDR2 ANQGSEA, per germline. CDR3 length: 15 amino acids. V was cut by 5 bases and J by 11 bases, with 26 bases left in between. CDR3 protein: CSVHSRGTNLYKQYF. DNA for the CDR3: TGCAGCGTTCACTCGAGGGGGACTAACCTCTATAAGCAGTATTTT.

On this clonotype: At one boundary the junction diverges from the germline segment, which might be a read error. This chain connects TRBV11-2 to TRBJ2-1; no clear D. The V gene's germline CDR1 is SGHAT and CDR2 FQNNGV. This CDR3 is 12 amino acids long. CDR3 in amino acids: CDSSLEASEQFF. CDR3 bases: TGTGACAGCAGTTTAGAAGCTAGTGAGCAGTTCTTC.